This record covers a single TCR beta chain. The data originate from a study of T cell changes during pregnancy in multiple sclerosis. Clones were read by immunoSEQ multiplex PCR, and TCRdb kept only the in-frame ones, dropping some. The sample yields roughly 46,000 clones, around four fifths seen once. Germline V gene sequence: CDR1 LGHNA, CDR2 YSLEER. V was pared by 1 base and J by 7 bases, with 19 bases between. The length of the CDR3 is 17 residues. The TCR comes from a female donor with multiple sclerosis, enrolled in a pregnancy study. The chain combines TRBV4-3 with TRBJ2-2, with D tentatively TRBD1 (5 bases). Sequenced material: CD4+ T cells from peripheral blood mononuclear cells, taken before pregnancy. DNA for the CDR3: TGCGCCAGCAGCCAAGCGACAGCATCACTCGCTAGCGGGGAGCTGTTTTTT. Translation: CASSQATASLASGELFF.